Below, one T cell receptor (beta chain) is given with its context. No antigen is known for it. This specimen belongs to a study of T cells expressing NK-cell markers. About the study: Sequencing covered eight donors, seven HCMV-seropositive and one seronegative.

The CDR3 is 11 residues long. Looked up from germline, CDR1 is KGHSH and CDR2 is LQKENI. From the 5' RACE reads, TCRdb lists one entry per CDR3 protein and no DNA. This repertoire includes about 260,000 distinct CDR3 sequences. Study-wide results and caveats: Of the CD8+ T cells in about 6 donors, roughly 1.0-7.0% belonged to dominant NKG2C+ clonotypes.

The chain links TRBV18 to TRBJ1-2; TCRdb reports TRBD1, a call that lacks DNA to check it against. This TCR was sampled from a woman between 18 and 75 years old in good health. Sequencing input: blood T cells: a sorted CD56 or NKG2C T cell subset, CD4+ or CD8+ T cells, or bulk PBMC T cells (not recorded which). This chain's CDR3 is CASSGQGAETF. Drawing the rest from reference TRBV18 and TRBJ1-2, the complete variable domain is NAGVMQNPRHLVRRRGQEARLRCSPMKGHSHVYWYRQLPEEGLKFMVYLQKENIIDESGMPKERFSAEFPKEGPSILRIQQVVRGDSAAYFCASSGQGAETFGSGTRLTVV.